This T cell receptor (beta chain) comes out of a study of brain T cells in children with intractable seizures (dated by TCRdb to the early 2020s). As for the study more broadly: Resected brain tissue from 45 to 60 pediatric epilepsy surgery cases was first screened for immune gene transcripts using a NanoString immunology panel. Among the roughly 12 selected surgery cases, pre-surgery blood was additionally sequenced for eight, leaving four cases with brain tissue only.

Remarks on this clone: Its recognized antigen is unknown. An end of the junction differs from the germline gene, which may be a read error.

The CDR3, from cysteine to phenylalanine, totals 15 residues. Only CDR3 DNA remains: 45 bases, in frame from the first base. CDR1 is given as SSHAT and CDR2 as FNYEAQ, both from the germline V gene (reference sequence). TCR beta chain sequences were generated from genomic DNA using the immunoSEQ assay. In the source study's methods: CDR3 sequences not starting with the conserved framework cysteine at position 104 were manually removed. Clonality was calculated as one minus the normalized Shannon's Diversity Index, with values ranging from 0 (maximal diversity) to 1 (oligoclonal). To check whether a given CDR3 had different frequencies in two samples, for example brain versus blood, chi-squared comparison-of-proportions tests were used. Public clonotypes were found by searching immuneACCESS, and the VDJdb browser was used to assess similarity to known antiviral clonotypes. The source is immuneACCESS, and TCRdb retained only in-frame sequences with V and J called. Part of the clones is not carried over; for the studies checked, unresolved V genes explain less than half of this, and the remainder is unexplained. V, J and clone size derive from that table, while D and trimming were established from the DNA sequence. The sample contains tens of thousands of clones, more than 80% of them found a single time. Together, the top ten hold approximately 6.8% of the sample.

Beyond this particular receptor, the publication reports: Viral specificity was inferred solely from CDR3 sequence similarity, and the HCMV serostatus of the patients was not known. Because sequencing depth differed between pre- and post-surgery blood, the absence of clones from the pre-surgery sample may reflect undersampling.

The time point label corresponds to: resected brain tissue, or blood drawn just prior to surgery. Surgery cases with the highest brain T cell transcript signatures were selected for TCR beta chain sequencing of brain tissue and, where available, blood. Prior to surgery, the patients had been treated with at least one anti-epileptic drug. The TCR-sequenced patients were children whose drug-resistant epilepsy was caused by tuberous sclerosis complex, focal cortical dysplasia, Rasmussen encephalitis or hemimegalencephaly. Bulk genomic DNA was isolated from unsorted brain tissue and whole blood using the Monarch genomic DNA purification kit.

This TCR came from a girl aged 2-9 years with tuberous sclerosis and intractable seizures. The sequence is built from TRBV7-7 and TRBJ2-7, and 7 junction bases match TRBD1. The sample was peripheral blood, taken at surgery. In nucleotide form, the sequence is TGTGCTAGCAGCTTGGGTCAGGGGGAAACCTACGAGCAGTACTTC. Translated, this gives CASSLGQGETYEQYF.